These 8 T cell receptor beta chains came from one sample sequenced in a study of post-analysis software for immune sequencing data. Whole-study findings and limits: About five TRBV segments (TRBV5-6, TRBV5-1 and TRBV20-1 among them) occurred more frequently in patients than in controls.

Unique molecular identifiers were carried by the TCR beta cDNA libraries. MiXCR, applied by TCRdb to the PCR reads, yields one record per CDR3 protein. This table holds 350,000 to 500,000 distinct CDR3 sequences, approximately 42% found once. Their cognate antigens are unknown. The specimen sequenced was blood. These receptors originate from a girl aged 2 to 10 with multiple sclerosis.

J is TRBJ1-1 and V is TRBV4-1; TRBD1 matches 9 bases. Germline V gives CDR1 MGHRA, CDR2 YSYEKL. The CDR3 covers 17 residues. V shed 3 bases, J shed 10 bases, and the junction held 18 bases outside the gene matches. CDR3: CASSQDSFTGGLSGAFF. The CDR3 DNA reads TGCGCCAGCAGCCAGGATTCGTTTACAGGGGGCCTTAGTGGAGCTTTCTTT.

V gene TRBV28 combines with J gene TRBJ2-7; 7 nucleotides line up with TRBD1. The CDR3 has 16 amino acids. Germline CDR1 MDHEN, CDR2 SYDVKM. V was pared by 5 bases and J by 2 bases, with 12 bases of the junction left unmatched. The CDR3: CASSEPGTALAYEQYF. In nucleotides, the CDR3 is TGTGCCAGCAGTGAGCCAGGGACAGCGCTTGCCTACGAGCAGTACTTC.

There are a few counts of this clonotype. The chain has TRBV18 and TRBJ2-6, with 8 bases aligning to TRBD1. The CDR3 runs 14 residues. In germline, CDR1 is KGHSH, CDR2 LQKENI. V dropped 3 bases and J dropped 6; count of bases not matched to a gene: 1. The CDR3 DNA reads as TGTGCCAGCTCACCGGGACAGGCGGCCAACGTCCTGACTTTC. Translating gives CASSPGQAANVLTF.

The chain has TRBV20-1 and TRBJ2-3; 9 bases align to TRBD2. Germline values: CDR1 DFQATT, CDR2 SNEGSKA (reference sequence). The CDR3 loop spans 13 amino acids. The ends lost 3 bases at V and 8 bases at J; junction bases unmatched: 6. The CDR3 DNA reads TGCAGTGCTAGCCGCGGGGGGGCCCCTACGCAGTATTTT. It translates to CSASRGGAPTQYF.

There are a few counts of this clonotype. V and J are TRBV4-2 and TRBJ1-2; the D is unclear. V was clipped by 0 bases and J by 7 bases, with 15 bases between them. CDR3 length: 15 amino acids. Germline V lookup: CDR1 LGHNA, CDR2 YNFKEQ. The CDR3 loop is CASSQDWTVFRGYTF. For the CDR3, the DNA is TGTGCCAGCAGCCAAGACTGGACGGTTTTCCGTGGCTACACCTTC.

Remarks on this clonotype: A much larger clonotype is one base distant, so this may be a read error. V usage is TRBV7-3 and J usage is TRBJ2-7; TRBD2 agrees at 9 bases. Germline lookup yields CDR1 SGHTA and CDR2 FQGTGA. This CDR3 contains 16 residues. V lost 4 bases, J lost 7 bases, and 14 bases stayed unmatched. The CDR3 DNA sequence: TGTGCCAGCAGCTCCGTAGCGGGAGCCGTTATGAATGAGCAGTACTTC. Its protein product is CASSSVAGAVMNEQYF.

This chain uses TRBV5-5 with TRBJ2-5; 7 bases fit TRBD1. The CDR3 runs 15 residues. Germline V CDR1 and CDR2: SGHKS, YYEKEE (reference sequence). Losses at the gene ends were 0 bases for V and 4 bases for J; bases not matched to a gene: 6. CDR3 nucleotides: TGTGCCAGCAGCTTGGATGGGCGACAGGGAGAGACCCAGTACTTC. Its protein is CASSLDGRQGETQYF.

The rearrangement uses TRBV20-1 and TRBJ1-2, with 8 bases identical to TRBD1. Germline V gene data show CDR1 as DFQATT and CDR2 as SNEGSKA (reference sequence). V shed 4 bases, J shed 8 bases, and the junction held 9 bases outside the gene matches. The CDR3 has 13 amino acids. The CDR3 bases are TGCAGTGCTAACGAGGACAGGGCAGGAGGCTACACCTTC. Residues: CSANEDRAGGYTF.